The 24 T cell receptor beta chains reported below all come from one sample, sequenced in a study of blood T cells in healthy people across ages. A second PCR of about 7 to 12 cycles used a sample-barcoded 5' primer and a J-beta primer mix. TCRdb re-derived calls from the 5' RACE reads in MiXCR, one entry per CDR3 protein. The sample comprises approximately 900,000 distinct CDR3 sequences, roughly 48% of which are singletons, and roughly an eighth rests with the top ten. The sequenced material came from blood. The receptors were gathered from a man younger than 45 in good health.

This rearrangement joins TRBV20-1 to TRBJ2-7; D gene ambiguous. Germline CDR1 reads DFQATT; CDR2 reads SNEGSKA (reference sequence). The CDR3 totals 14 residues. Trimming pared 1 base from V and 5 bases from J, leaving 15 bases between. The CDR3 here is CSARGNLYVHEQYF. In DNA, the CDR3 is TGCAGTGCTAGAGGGAATCTTTACGTCCACGAGCAGTACTTC.

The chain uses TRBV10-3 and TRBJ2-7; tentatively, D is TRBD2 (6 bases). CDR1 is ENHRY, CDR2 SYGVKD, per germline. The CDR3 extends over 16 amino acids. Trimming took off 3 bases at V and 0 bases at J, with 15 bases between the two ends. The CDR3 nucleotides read TGTGCCATCAGTGATTTTAGTGGGGGGAGCTCCTACGAGCAGTACTTC. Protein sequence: CAISDFSGGSSYEQYF.

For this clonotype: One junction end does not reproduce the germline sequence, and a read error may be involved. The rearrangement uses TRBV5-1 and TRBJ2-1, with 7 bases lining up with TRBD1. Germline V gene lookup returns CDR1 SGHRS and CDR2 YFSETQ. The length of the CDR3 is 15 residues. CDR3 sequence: CASSLGGLSYNEQFF. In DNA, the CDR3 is TGTGCCAGCAGTTTAGGGGGCCTATCCTACAATGAGCAGTTCTTC.

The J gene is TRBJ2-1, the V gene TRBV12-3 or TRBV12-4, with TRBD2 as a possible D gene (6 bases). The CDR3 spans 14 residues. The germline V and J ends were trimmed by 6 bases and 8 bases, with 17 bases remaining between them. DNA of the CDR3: TGTGCCAGCAGGCCTAGCGATTTAAGGGATGAGCAGTTCTTC. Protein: CASRPSDLRDEQFF.

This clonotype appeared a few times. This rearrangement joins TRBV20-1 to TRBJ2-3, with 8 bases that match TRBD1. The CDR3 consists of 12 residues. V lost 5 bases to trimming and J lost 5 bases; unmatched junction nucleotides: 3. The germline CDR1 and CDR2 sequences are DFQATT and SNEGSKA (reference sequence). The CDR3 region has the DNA TGCAGTGCTGGGACAGGTTTAGATACGCAGTATTTT. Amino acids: CSAGTGLDTQYF.

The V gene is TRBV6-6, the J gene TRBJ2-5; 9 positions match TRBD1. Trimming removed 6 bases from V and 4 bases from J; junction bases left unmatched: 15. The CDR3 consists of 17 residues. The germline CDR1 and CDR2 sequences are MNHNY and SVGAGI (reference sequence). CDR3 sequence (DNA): TGTGCCAGCAGGTCATCCCAACCCGAGGGACAGGGAGAGACCCAGTACTTC. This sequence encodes CASRSSQPEGQGETQYF.

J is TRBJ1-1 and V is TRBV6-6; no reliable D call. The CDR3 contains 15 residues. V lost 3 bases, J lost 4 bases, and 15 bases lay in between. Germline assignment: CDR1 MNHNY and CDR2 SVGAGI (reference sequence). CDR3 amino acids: CASSYLSRIPTEAFF. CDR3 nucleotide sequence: TGTGCCAGCAGTTATTTGTCCAGGATCCCCACTGAAGCTTTCTTT.

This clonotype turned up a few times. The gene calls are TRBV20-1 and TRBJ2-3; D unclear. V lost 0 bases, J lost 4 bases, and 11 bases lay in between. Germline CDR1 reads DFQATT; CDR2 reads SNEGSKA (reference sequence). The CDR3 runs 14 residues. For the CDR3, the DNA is TGCAGTGCTAGAGAAGGTGGGGTTGCAGATACGCAGTATTTT. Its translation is CSAREGGVADTQYF.

The CDR3 DNA reads TGCAGCGTTGTGGGGACTAGCGGCACAGATACGCAGTATTTT. Its translation: CSVVGTSGTDTQYF. This chain links TRBV29-1 with TRBJ2-3, with 10 bases lining up with TRBD2. Germline V gene sequence: CDR1 SQVTM, CDR2 ANQGSEA. Trimming took 4 bases from V and 1 from J; bases not matched to a gene: 2. The CDR3 sequence is 14 residues long.

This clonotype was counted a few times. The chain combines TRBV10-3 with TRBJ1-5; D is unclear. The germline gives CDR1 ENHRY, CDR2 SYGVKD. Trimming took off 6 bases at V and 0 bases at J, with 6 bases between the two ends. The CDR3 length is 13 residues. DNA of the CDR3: TGTGCCATCAGCTTCAATAGCAATCAGCCCCAGCATTTT. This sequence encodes CAISFNSNQPQHF.

CDR3 amino acids: CSVKQGSYGYTF. The CDR3 bases are TGCAGCGTTAAGCAGGGGAGTTATGGCTACACCTTC. The chain recombines TRBV29-1 with TRBJ1-2; TRBD1 is a possible D gene (6 bases). With 5 bases removed from V and 5 bases from J, the gap between germline ends came to 12 bases. The CDR3 covers 12 residues. Germline V CDR1 and CDR2: SQVTM, ANQGSEA.

The DNA for the CDR3 is TGTGCCATCCAGACAGGGTTGAACACCGGGGAGCTGTTTTTT. This gives the protein CAIQTGLNTGELFF. The chain joins TRBV6-6 to TRBJ2-2; 7 bases align to TRBD1. CDR3 length: 14 amino acids. The ends lost 10 bases at V and 1 base at J; junction bases unmatched: 6. Germline assignment: CDR1 MNHNY and CDR2 SVGAGI (reference sequence).

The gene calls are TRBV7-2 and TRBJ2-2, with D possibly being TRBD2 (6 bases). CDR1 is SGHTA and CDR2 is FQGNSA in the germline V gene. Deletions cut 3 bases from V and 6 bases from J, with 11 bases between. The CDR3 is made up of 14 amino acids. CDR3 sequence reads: CASSFDGGSGELFF. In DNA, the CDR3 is TGTGCCAGCAGCTTTGACGGGGGTTCCGGGGAGCTGTTTTTT.

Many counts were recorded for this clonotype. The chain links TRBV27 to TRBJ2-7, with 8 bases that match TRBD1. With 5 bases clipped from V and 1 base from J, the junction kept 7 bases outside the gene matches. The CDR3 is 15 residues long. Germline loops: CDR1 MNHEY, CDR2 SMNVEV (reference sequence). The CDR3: CASSPPGQESYEQYF. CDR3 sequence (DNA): TGTGCCAGCAGTCCACCGGGACAGGAGTCCTACGAGCAGTACTTC.

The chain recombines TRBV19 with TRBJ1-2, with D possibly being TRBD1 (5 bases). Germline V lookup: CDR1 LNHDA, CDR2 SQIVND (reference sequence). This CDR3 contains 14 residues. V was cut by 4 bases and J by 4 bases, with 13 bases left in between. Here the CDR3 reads CASSTGTRGYGYTF. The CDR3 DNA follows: TGTGCCAGTAGTACAGGGACGCGGGGCTATGGCTACACCTTC.

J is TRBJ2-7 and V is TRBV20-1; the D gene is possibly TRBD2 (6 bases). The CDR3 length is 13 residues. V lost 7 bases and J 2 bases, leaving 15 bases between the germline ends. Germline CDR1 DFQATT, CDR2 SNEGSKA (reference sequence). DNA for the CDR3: TGCAGTGGTAATCGTGGGGGGACCTACGAGCAGTACTTC. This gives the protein CSGNRGGTYEQYF.

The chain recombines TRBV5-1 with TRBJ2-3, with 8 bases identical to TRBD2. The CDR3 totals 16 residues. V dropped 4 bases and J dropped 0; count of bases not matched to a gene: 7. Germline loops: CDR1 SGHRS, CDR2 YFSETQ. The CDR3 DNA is TGCGCCAGCAGCCCGGCGGGAGGCGCTAGCACAGATACGCAGTATTTT. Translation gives CASSPAGGASTDTQYF.

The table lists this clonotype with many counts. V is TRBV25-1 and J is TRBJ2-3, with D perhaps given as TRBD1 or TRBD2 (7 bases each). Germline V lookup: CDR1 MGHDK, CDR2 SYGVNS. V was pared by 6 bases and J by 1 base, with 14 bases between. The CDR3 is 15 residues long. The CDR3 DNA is TGTGCCAGCAGCAGGGGGGGCCCACGCACAGATACGCAGTATTTT. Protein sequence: CASSRGGPRTDTQYF.

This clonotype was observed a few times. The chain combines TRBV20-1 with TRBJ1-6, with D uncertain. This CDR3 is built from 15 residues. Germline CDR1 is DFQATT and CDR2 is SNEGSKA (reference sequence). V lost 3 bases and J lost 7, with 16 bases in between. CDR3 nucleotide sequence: TGCAGTGCTAGTGCCCCCCGAGGGCAAAATTCACCCCTCCACTTT. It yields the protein CSASAPRGQNSPLHF.

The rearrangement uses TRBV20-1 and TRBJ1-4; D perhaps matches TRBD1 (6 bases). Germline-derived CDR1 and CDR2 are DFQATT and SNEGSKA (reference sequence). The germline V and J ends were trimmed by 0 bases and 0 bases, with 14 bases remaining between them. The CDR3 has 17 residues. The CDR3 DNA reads TGCAGTGCTAGAGAACAGGGATACCTCCCAACTAATGAAAAACTGTTTTTT. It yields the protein CSAREQGYLPTNEKLFF.

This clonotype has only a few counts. CDR3 sequence: CASSAFRGPQETQYF. In DNA form, the CDR3 reads TGTGCCAGCAGTGCTTTCCGGGGGCCTCAAGAGACCCAGTACTTC. V usage is TRBV9 and J usage is TRBJ2-5, with D perhaps TRBD1 or TRBD2 (6 bases each). Germline CDR1 and CDR2: SGDLS and YYNGEE. The CDR3 runs to 15 residues. V lost 5 bases, J lost 2 bases, and 16 bases lay in between.

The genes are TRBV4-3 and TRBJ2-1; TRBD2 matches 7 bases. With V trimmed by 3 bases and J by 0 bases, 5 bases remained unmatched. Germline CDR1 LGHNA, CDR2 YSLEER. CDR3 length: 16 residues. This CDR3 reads CASSHLPSGSYNEQFF. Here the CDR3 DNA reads TGCGCCAGCAGCCACCTGCCTAGCGGCTCCTACAATGAGCAGTTCTTC.

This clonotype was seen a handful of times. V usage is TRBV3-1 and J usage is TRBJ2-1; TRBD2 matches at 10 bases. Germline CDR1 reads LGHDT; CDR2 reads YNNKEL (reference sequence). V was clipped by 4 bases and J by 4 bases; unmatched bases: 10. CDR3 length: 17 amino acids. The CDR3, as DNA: TGTGCCAGCAGCCCGTTAGCGGGGGGCCGGTCTTACAATGAGCAGTTCTTC. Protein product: CASSPLAGGRSYNEQFF.

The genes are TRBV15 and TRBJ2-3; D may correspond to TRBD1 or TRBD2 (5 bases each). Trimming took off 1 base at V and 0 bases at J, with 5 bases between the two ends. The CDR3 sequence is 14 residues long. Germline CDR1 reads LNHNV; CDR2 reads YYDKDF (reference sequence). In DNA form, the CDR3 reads TGTGCCACCAGCAGAGGGGACAGCACAGATACGCAGTATTTT. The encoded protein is CATSRGDSTDTQYF. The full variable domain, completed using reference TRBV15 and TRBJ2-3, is DAMVIQNPRYQVTQFGKPVTLSCSQTLNHNVMYWYQQKSSQAPKLLFHYYDKDFNNEADTPDNFQSRRPNTSFCFLDIRSPGLGDTAMYLCATSRGDSTDTQYFGPGTRLTVL.